Sequencing of this T cell receptor (beta chain) was carried out in a study of blood T cell repertoires in COVID-19 (dated by TCRdb to about 2020). Background on the whole study: Samples from collaborators originated in the United States, Italy and Spain and spanned both the acute and convalescent phases of COVID-19. The prospective study material was composed of cDNA or gDNA derived from T cells, B-cell-depleted T cells, or PBMCs. The dataset comprised deeply sampled blood TCRbeta repertoires from subjects exposed to, actively infected with, or recovered from COVID-19. A freely available public database, intended as a resource for researchers studying the immune response to SARS-CoV-2, is where the repertoires were released. Samples were obtained from the ongoing ImmuneRACE study (first 160 participants) and from over a thousand subjects provided by 6 global collaborators. The sample metadata nearly always contained a de-identified subject ID, COVID-19 status, age in years and sex. Where HLA class I and class II types were available, the types were taken from metadata supplied by the sample provider, not from assay-based typing.

General study outcomes and caveats: The amount of clinical and demographic metadata varied by source and participant and was provided uncurated.

Enrolling through a virtual design, the prospective study's participants ranged in age from roughly 18 to 95 years and lived across some 22 United States geographic areas. To assign participants to cohorts, the prospective study relied on clinical history that participants themselves reported in a screening survey and a study questionnaire. Recovered participants in ImmuneRACE Cohort 3 were defined by two consecutive negative NP/OP PCR tests, clearance by a healthcare professional, or resolution of symptoms. Mobile phlebotomists in the prospective study collected whole blood, serum and a nasopharyngeal or oropharyngeal swab from every participant. Prospective study participants could optionally give additional blood draws and questionnaires over a roughly 2-month period. Before DNA extraction, blood samples from the prospective study were shipped at room temperature or frozen. The CDR3, cysteine through phenylalanine, is 13 amino acids long. The retained sequence is limited to the CDR3, 39 bases, with the frame set at the first base. From the germline V gene, CDR1 is SGHVS and CDR2 is FQNEAQ. V and J are trimmed by 3 bases and 7 bases, and the gene matches miss 3 bases of the junction.

As regards this clone: It lacks a known antigen. Base qualities are missing; no much larger clone stands one base away.

TCRbeta CDR3 regions were amplified from genomic DNA by means of the immunoSEQ Assay, a bias-controlled multiplex PCR. Under the source paper's analysis protocol: Nucleated cell counts per sample were estimated from amplification of reference gene primers within the assay. To quantify the absolute abundance of each unique TCRbeta CDR3 rearrangement, sequence reads were collapsed and filtered. Productive Simpson clonality was computed per sample as the square root of Simpson's diversity index over productive rearrangements. Sourced from immuneACCESS, this table was stored by TCRdb with only in-frame sequences that have V and J called. A share of the clones is absent; for the studies checked, an unresolved V gene accounts for under half, and the remainder has no known explanation. V, J and clone size are those of that table, while D and trimming were read from the DNA. The sample table records hundreds of thousands of clones; about 85% of these occur just once. The leading ten clones occupy about 2.5% of the sample.

This receptor chain uses TRBV7-8 and TRBJ2-7; the central 10 bases match TRBD1. The TCR comes from a woman aged 50 to 60 who had recovered from COVID-19. The specimen sequenced was PBMCs or T cells enriched from blood (not recorded which). The sequence in DNA is TGTGCCAGCAGCTTCGCGGACAGGGGGGAGCAGTACTTC. The resulting protein is CASSFADRGEQYF. The CDR3 plus the reference TRBV7-8 and TRBJ2-7 genes for the other parts give the full variable domain: GAGVSQSPRYKVAKRGQDVALRCDPISGHVSLFWYQQALGQGPEFLTYFQNEAQLDKSGLPSDRFFAERPEGSVSTLKIQRTQQEDSAVYLCASSFADRGEQYFGPGTRLTVT.